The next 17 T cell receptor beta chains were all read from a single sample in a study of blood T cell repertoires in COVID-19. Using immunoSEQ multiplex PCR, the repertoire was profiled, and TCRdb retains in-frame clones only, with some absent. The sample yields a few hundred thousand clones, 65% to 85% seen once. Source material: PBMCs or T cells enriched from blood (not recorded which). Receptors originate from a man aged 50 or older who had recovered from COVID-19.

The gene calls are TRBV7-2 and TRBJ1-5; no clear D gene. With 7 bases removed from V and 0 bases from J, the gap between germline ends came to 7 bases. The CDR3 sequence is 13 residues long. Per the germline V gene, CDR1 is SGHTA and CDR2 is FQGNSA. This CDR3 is CASNYNSNQPQHF. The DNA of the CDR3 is TGTGCCAGCAACTATAATAGCAATCAGCCCCAGCATTTT.

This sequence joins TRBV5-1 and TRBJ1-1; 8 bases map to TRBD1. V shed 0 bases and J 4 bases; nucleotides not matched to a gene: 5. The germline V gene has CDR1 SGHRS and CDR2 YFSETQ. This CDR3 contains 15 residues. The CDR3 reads CASSLAGQGITEAFF. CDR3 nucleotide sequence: TGCGCCAGCAGCTTGGCCGGACAGGGTATCACTGAAGCTTTCTTT.

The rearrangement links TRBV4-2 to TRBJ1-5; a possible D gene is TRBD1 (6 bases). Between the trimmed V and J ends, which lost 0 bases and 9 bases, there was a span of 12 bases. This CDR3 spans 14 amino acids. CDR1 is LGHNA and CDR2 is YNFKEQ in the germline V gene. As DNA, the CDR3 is TGTGCCAGCAGCCAAGAAAGGGGGGGTCGGCCCCAGCATTTT. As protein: CASSQERGGRPQHF.

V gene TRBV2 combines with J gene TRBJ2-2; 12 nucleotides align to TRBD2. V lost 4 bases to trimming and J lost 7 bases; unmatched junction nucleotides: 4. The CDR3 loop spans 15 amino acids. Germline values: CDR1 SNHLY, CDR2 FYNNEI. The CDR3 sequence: CASSGLAGAVGELFF. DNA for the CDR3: TGTGCCAGCAGTGGACTAGCGGGAGCGGTCGGGGAGCTGTTTTTT.

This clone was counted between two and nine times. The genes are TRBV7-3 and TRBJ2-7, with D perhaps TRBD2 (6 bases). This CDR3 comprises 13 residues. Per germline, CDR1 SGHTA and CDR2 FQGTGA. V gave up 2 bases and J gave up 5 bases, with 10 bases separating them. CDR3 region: CASSLGGFHEQYF. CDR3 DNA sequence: TGTGCCAGCAGCTTAGGAGGGTTCCACGAGCAGTACTTC.

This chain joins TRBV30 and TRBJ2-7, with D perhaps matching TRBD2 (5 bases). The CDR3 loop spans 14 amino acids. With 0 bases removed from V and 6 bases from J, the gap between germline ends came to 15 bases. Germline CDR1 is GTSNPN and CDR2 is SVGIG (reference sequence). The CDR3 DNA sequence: TGTGCCTGGAGTGTAATTGAGACCGGACTCGAGCAGTACTTC. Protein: CAWSVIETGLEQYF.

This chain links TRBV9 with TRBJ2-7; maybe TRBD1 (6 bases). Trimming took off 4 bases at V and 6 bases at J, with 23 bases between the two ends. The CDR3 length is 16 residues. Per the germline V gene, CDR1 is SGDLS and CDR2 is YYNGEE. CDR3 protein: CASSPQAGGPSGEQYF. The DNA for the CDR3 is TGTGCCAGCAGCCCCCAGGCTGGGGGCCCCTCCGGCGAGCAGTACTTC.

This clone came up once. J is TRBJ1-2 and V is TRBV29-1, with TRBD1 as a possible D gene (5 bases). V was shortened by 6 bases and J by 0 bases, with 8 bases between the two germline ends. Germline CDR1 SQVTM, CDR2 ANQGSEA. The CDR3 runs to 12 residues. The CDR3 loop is CSVTVSNYGYTF. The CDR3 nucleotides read TGCAGCGTGACAGTATCTAACTATGGCTACACCTTC.

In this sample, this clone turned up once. DNA for the CDR3: TGCGCCAGCAGCCAAGGCAGGGGCGTAAACACTGAAGCTTTCTTT. It translates to CASSQGRGVNTEAFF. The chain is built from TRBV4-1 and TRBJ1-1, with a tentative D call TRBD1 (6 bases). With 1 base removed from V and 2 bases from J, the gap between germline ends came to 11 bases. The germline V gene encodes CDR1 MGHRA and CDR2 YSYEKL. The CDR3 is made up of 15 amino acids.

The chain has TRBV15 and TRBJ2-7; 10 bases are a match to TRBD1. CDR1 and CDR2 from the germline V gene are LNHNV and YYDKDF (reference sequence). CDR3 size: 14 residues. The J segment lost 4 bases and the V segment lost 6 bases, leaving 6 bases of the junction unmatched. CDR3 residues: CATSLGQGEYEQYF. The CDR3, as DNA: TGTGCCACCAGTTTAGGACAGGGGGAATACGAGCAGTACTTC. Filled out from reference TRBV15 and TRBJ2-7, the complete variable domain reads DAMVIQNPRYQVTQFGKPVTLSCSQTLNHNVMYWYQQKSSQAPKLLFHYYDKDFNNEADTPDNFQSRRPNTSFCFLDIRSPGLGDTAMYLCATSLGQGEYEQYFGPGTRLTVT.

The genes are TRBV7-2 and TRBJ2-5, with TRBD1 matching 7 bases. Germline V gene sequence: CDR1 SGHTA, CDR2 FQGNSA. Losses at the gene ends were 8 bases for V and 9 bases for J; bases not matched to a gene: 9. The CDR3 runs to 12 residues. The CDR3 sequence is CASGWAQGAQYF. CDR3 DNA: TGTGCCAGCGGGTGGGCCCAGGGGGCCCAGTACTTC.

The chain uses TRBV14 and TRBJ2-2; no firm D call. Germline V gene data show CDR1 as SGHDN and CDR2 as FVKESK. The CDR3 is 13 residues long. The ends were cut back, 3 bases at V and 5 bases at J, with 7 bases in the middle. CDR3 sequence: CASSHFSTGELFF. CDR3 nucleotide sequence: TGTGCCAGCAGCCATTTCTCGACCGGGGAGCTGTTTTTT.

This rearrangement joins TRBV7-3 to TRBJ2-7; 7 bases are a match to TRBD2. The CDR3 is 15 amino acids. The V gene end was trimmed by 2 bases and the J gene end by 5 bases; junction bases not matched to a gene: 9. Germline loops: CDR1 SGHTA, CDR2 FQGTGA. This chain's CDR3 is CASSLRGSGMNEQYF. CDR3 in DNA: TGTGCCAGCAGCTTACGCGGGAGCGGAATGAACGAGCAGTACTTC.

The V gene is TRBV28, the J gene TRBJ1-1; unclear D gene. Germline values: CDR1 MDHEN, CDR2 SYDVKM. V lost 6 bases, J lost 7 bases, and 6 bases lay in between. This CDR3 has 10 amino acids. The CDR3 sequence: CASSSYEAFF. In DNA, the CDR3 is TGTGCCAGCAGCTCTTATGAAGCTTTCTTT.

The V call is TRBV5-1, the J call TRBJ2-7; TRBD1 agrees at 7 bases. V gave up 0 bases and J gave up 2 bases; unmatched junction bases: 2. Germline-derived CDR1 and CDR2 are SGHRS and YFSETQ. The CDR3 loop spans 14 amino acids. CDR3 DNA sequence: TGCGCCAGCAGCTTGGGGGACAGAGCCTACGAGCAGTACTTC. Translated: CASSLGDRAYEQYF.

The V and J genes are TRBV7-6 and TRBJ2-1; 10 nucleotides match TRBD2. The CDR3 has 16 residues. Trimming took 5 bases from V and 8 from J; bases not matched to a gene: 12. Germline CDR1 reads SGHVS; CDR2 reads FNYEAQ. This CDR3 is CASSRQGAGGPYEQFF. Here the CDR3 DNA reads TGTGCCAGCAGCCGCCAAGGAGCGGGGGGGCCGTATGAGCAGTTCTTC.

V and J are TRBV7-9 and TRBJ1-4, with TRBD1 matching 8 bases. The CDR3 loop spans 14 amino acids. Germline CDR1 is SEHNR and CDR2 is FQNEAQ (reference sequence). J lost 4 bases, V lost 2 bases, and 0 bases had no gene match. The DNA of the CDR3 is TGTGCCAGCAGCTTAACAGGGGGTAATGAAAAACTGTTTTTT. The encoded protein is CASSLTGGNEKLFF.